The 12 T cell receptor beta chains listed next were all sequenced from one sample in a study of lymphopenia after photon versus proton radiotherapy. The protocol was immunoSEQ multiplex PCR, while the TCRdb copy is restricted to in-frame clones and leaves out a portion. Of 43,000 or so clones in the sample, approximately 85% were seen once. Sample: peripheral blood, taken from a patient treated with photon-based radiotherapy. Receptor source: a man between 35 and 55 years old with gastric cancer.

The chain joins TRBV7-2 to TRBJ2-2; 9 bases line up with TRBD1. Germline V gives CDR1 SGHTA, CDR2 FQGNSA. V shed 1 base, J shed 6 bases, and the junction held 3 bases outside the gene matches. CDR3 length: 15 residues. The DNA for the CDR3 is TGTGCCAGCAGCTTAGGGACAGGGGTTGCCGGGGAGCTGTTTTTT. It translates to CASSLGTGVAGELFF.

The gene calls are TRBV30 and TRBJ1-5, with TRBD1 matching over 7 bases. CDR1 and CDR2 (germline): GTSNPN, SVGIG (reference sequence). V gave up 4 bases and J gave up 0 bases; unmatched junction bases: 6. This CDR3 region has 15 residues. The CDR3 DNA reads TGTGCCTGGACCCTATCAGGGGGTAGCAATCAGCCCCAGCATTTT. Translated: CAWTLSGGSNQPQHF.

The chain couples TRBV5-5 to TRBJ1-3; D remains ambiguous. The CDR3 spans 13 residues. Germline V CDR1 and CDR2: SGHKS, YYEKEE (reference sequence). Between the trimmed V and J ends, which lost 0 bases and 1 base, there was a span of 2 bases. CDR3 loop: CASSLESGNTIYF. The CDR3 coding sequence is TGTGCCAGCAGCTTGGAGTCTGGAAACACCATATATTTT.

The chain combines TRBV30 with TRBJ1-1; 7 positions match TRBD1. J was trimmed by 10 bases and V by 3 bases; bases with no gene match: 8. The CDR3 spans 12 residues. CDR1 is GTSNPN and CDR2 is SVGIG in the germline V gene (reference sequence). This CDR3 is CAWSDRVFRAFF. In DNA, the CDR3 is TGTGCCTGGAGCGACAGGGTTTTTCGAGCTTTCTTT.

The chain uses TRBV12-5 and TRBJ2-1; unclear D gene. The CDR3 contains 11 residues. The V and J ends lost 3 bases and 6 bases respectively, with 3 bases between them. CDR1 LGHNT and CDR2 FRNRAP come from the germline V gene. CDR3 sequence: CASGLFNEQFF. Here the CDR3 DNA reads TGTGCTAGTGGTTTATTCAATGAGCAGTTCTTC.

The chain is built from TRBV4-3 and TRBJ2-3; 16 positions match TRBD2. V lost 0 bases, J lost 8 bases, and 8 bases stayed unmatched. The CDR3 has 18 amino acids. Germline values: CDR1 LGHNA, CDR2 YSLEER. CDR3 in DNA: TGCGCCAGCAGCCAAGATCTTGGGACTAGCGGGGGGGCGGGTACGCAGTATTTT. It codes for CASSQDLGTSGGAGTQYF.

The genes are TRBV7-2 and TRBJ2-7, with 7 bases identical to TRBD1. Germline V gene data show CDR1 as SGHTA and CDR2 as FQGNSA. With 4 bases clipped from V and 8 bases from J, the junction kept 8 bases outside the gene matches. The CDR3 has 13 residues. CDR3 loop: CASSSTRDRQQYF. CDR3 coding DNA: TGTGCCAGCAGCTCCACCCGGGACAGACAGCAGTACTTC.

The chain couples TRBV11-2 to TRBJ1-1; D is unclear. In germline, CDR1 is SGHAT, CDR2 FQNNGV. Trimming took 4 bases from V and 1 from J, leaving 7 bases between them. The CDR3 runs 13 residues. The CDR3 DNA reads TGTGCCAGCAGCTCAAGACGGAACACTGAAGCTTTCTTT. It yields the protein CASSSRRNTEAFF.

The chain has TRBV29-1 and TRBJ1-2; 7 positions match TRBD1. CDR3 length: 12 residues. Germline assignment: CDR1 SQVTM and CDR2 ANQGSEA. Germline trimming cut 5 bases from V and 3 bases from J; bases unmatched to any gene: 3. The CDR3 here is CSVCGTDYGYTF. The CDR3 coding sequence is TGCAGCGTTTGCGGGACAGACTATGGCTACACCTTC. Based on the CDR3 plus reference TRBV29-1 and TRBJ1-2, the full variable domain is SAVISQKPSRDICQRGTSLTIQCQVDSQVTMMFWYRQQPGQSLTLIATANQGSEATYESGFVIDKFPISRPNLTFSTLTVSNMSPEDSSIYLCSVCGTDYGYTFGSGTRLTVV.

The J gene is TRBJ1-4, the V gene TRBV7-9; tentative D call: TRBD1 (6 bases). Looked up from germline, CDR1 is SEHNR and CDR2 is FQNEAQ (reference sequence). V was trimmed by 5 bases and J by 0 bases, leaving 13 bases between them. The CDR3 consists of 16 residues. DNA for the CDR3: TGTGCCAGCAGCCAGGGGAGGGACGCAACTAATGAAAAACTGTTTTTT. It encodes CASSQGRDATNEKLFF.

This clone has only one observation. Here the CDR3 omits its conserved ending phenylalanine or tryptophan, so a read error is the likely source. V is TRBV7-2 and J is TRBJ2-7; the match to TRBD1 covers 7 bases. V was pared by 6 bases and J by 2 bases, with 10 bases of the junction left unmatched. The CDR3 is 15 amino acids. The germline CDR1 and CDR2 sequences are SGHTA and FQGNSA. CDR3 sequence reads: CASRGGMGQPYEQYL. The CDR3 coding sequence is TGTGCCAGCAGAGGGGGTATGGGACAGCCCTACGAGCAGTACCTC.

The rearrangement links TRBV2 to TRBJ1-2; D is perhaps TRBD1 (6 bases). CDR1 and CDR2 (germline): SNHLY, FYNNEI. There are 12 residues in the CDR3. V was shortened by 6 bases and J by 8 bases, with 13 bases between the two germline ends. The CDR3 loop reads CASRRQETGYTF. CDR3 coding DNA: TGTGCCAGCAGAAGACAGGAGACGGGCTACACCTTC. Full variable domain (remainder filled in from reference TRBV2 and TRBJ1-2): EPEVTQTPSHQVTQMGQEVILRCVPISNHLYFYWYRQILGQKVEFLVSFYNNEISEKSEIFDDQFSVERPDGSNFTLKIRSTKLEDSAMYFCASRRQETGYTFGSGTRLTVV.